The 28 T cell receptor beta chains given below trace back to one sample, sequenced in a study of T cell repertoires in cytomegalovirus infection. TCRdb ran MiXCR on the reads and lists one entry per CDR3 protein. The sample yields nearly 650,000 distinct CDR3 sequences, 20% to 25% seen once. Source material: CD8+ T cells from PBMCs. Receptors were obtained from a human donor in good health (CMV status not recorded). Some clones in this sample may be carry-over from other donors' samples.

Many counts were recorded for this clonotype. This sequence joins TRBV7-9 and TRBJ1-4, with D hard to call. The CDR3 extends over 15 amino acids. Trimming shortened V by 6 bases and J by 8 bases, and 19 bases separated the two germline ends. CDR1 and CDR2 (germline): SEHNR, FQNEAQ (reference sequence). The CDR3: CASSVAAGFREKLFF. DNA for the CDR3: TGTGCCAGCAGTGTCGCGGCGGGGTTTAGGGAAAAACTGTTTTTT.

The CDR3 nucleotides read TGTGCCAGCTCCCACAGGGGGTACGTCGACAATGAGCAGTTCTTC. Translation: CASSHRGYVDNEQFF. J is TRBJ2-1 and V is TRBV18; 8 positions agree with TRBD1. This CDR3 is 15 amino acids long. Germline-derived CDR1 and CDR2 are KGHSH and LQKENI. The V and J ends lost 6 bases and 5 bases, in that order; junction bases with no gene match: 9.

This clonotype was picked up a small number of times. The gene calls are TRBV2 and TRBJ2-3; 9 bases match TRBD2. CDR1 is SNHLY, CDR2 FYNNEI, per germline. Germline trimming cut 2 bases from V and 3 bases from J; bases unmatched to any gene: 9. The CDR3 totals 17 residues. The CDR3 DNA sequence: TGTGCCAGCAGTGAAAGGGCGGGGGGGCCCCCGACAGATACGCAGTATTTT. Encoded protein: CASSERAGGPPTDTQYF.

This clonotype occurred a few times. CDR3 loop: CASTSSGTDQETQYF. The CDR3 DNA sequence: TGTGCCAGCACCTCCTCCGGGACAGACCAAGAGACCCAGTACTTC. This chain uses TRBV12-3 or TRBV12-4 with TRBJ2-5; the match to TRBD1 covers 7 bases. V shed 7 bases and J 0 bases; nucleotides not matched to a gene: 8. This CDR3 is 15 amino acids long.

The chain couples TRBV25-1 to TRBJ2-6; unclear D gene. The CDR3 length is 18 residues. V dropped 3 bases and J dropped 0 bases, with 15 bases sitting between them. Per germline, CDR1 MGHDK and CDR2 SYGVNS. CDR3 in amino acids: CASSDWATYSSGANVLTF. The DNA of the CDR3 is TGTGCCAGCAGTGATTGGGCCACCTATTCCTCTGGGGCCAACGTCCTGACTTTC.

The DNA of the CDR3 is TGCAGCGCAACGGGAGGGATTGCCCATGGCTACACCTTC. Its translation: CSATGGIAHGYTF. The chain employs TRBV29-1 and TRBJ1-2; D remains unclear. The CDR3 covers 13 residues. Germline lookup yields CDR1 SQVTM and CDR2 ANQGSEA. V was trimmed by 7 bases and J by 6 bases, leaving 18 bases between them.

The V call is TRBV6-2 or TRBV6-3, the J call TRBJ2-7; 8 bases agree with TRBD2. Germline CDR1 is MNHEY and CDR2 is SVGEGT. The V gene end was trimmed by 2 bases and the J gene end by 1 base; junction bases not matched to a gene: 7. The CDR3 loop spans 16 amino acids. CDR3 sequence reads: CASSYPPGGDSYEQYV. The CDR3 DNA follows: TGTGCCAGCAGTTACCCCCCCGGGGGGGATTCCTACGAGCAGTACGTC.

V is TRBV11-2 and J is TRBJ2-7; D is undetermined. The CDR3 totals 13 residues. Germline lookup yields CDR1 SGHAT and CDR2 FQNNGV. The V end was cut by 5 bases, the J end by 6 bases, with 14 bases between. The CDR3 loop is CASSGMVGPEQYV. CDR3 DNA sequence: TGTGCCAGCAGCGGTATGGTAGGGCCCGAGCAGTACGTC.

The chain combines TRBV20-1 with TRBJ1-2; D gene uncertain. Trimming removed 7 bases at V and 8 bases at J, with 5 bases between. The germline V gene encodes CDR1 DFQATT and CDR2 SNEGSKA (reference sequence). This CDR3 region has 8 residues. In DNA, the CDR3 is TGCAGTGTTTACGGCTACACCTTC. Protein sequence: CSVYGYTF.

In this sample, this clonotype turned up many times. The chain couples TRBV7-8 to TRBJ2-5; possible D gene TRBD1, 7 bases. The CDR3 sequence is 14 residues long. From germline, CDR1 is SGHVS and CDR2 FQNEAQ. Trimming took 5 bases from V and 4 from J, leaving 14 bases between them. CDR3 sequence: CASSPRQGGETQYF. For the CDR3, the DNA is TGTGCCAGCAGCCCCCGACAGGGAGGAGAGACCCAGTACTTC. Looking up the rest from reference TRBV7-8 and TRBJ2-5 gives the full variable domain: GAGVSQSPRYKVAKRGQDVALRCDPISGHVSLFWYQQALGQGPEFLTYFQNEAQLDKSGLPSDRFFAERPEGSVSTLKIQRTQQEDSAVYLCASSPRQGGETQYFGPGTRLLVL.

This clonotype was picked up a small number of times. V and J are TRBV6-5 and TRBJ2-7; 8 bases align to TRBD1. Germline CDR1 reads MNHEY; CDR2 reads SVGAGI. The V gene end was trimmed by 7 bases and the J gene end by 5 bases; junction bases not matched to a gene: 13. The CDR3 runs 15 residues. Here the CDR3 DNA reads TGTGCCAGCAACCCTCGGGACAGGTCTTTCGACGAGCAGTACTTC. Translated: CASNPRDRSFDEQYF.

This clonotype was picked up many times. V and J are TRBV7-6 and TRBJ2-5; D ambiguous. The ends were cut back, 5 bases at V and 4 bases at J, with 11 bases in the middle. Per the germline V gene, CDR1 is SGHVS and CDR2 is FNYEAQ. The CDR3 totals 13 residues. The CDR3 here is CASSVDILETQYF. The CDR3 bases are TGTGCCAGCAGCGTTGACATATTAGAGACCCAGTACTTC.

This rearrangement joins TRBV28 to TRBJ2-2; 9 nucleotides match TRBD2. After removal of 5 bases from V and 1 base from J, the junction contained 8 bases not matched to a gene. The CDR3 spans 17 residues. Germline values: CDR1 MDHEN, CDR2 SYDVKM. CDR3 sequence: CASSLPLSGGNTGELFF. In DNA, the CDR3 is TGTGCCAGCAGTCTCCCCCTTAGCGGGGGGAACACCGGGGAGCTGTTTTTT.

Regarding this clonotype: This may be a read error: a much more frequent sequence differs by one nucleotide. This chain's CDR3 is CAITRTNANTGELFF. DNA of the CDR3: TGTGCCATCACGCGGACCAACGCGAACACCGGGGAGCTGTTTTTT. The rearrangement uses TRBV10-3 and TRBJ2-2; D remains ambiguous. V was trimmed by 7 bases and J by 0 bases, leaving 12 bases between them. The CDR3 length is 15 residues. CDR1 ENHRY and CDR2 SYGVKD come from the germline V gene.

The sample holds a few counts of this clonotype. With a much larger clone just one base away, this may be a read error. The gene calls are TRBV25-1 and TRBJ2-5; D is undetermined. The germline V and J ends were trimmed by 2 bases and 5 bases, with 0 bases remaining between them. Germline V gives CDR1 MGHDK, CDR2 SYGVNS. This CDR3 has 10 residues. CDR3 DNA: TGTGCCAGCAGTGAAGAGACCCAGTACTTC. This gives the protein CASSEETQYF.

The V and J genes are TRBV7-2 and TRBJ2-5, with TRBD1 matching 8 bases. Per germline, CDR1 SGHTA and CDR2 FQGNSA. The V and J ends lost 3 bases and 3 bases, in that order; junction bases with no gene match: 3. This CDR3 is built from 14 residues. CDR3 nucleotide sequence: TGTGCCAGCAGCTTCCGGGACAGGAAAGAGACCCAGTACTTC. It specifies CASSFRDRKETQYF.

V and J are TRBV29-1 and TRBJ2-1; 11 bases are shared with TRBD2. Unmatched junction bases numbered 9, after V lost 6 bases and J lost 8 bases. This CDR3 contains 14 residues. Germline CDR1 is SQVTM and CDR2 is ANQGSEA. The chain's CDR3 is CSVDFGLAGHEQFF. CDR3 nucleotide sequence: TGCAGCGTGGACTTTGGACTAGCGGGCCATGAGCAGTTCTTC.

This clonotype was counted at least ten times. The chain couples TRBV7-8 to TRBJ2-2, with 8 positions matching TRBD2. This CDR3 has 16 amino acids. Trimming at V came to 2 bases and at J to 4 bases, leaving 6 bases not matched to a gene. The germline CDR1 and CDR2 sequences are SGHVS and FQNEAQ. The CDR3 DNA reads TGTGCCAGCAGCTTACCGAGCGGGGGTTTCACCGGGGAGCTGTTTTTT. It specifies CASSLPSGGFTGELFF.

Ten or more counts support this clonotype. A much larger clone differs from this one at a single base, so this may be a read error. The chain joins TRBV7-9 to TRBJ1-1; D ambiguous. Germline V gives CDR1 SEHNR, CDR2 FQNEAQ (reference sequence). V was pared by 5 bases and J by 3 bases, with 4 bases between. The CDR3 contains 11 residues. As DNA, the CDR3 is TGTGCCAGCAGCCCGTACACTGAAGCTTTCTTT. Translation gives CASSPYTEAFF.

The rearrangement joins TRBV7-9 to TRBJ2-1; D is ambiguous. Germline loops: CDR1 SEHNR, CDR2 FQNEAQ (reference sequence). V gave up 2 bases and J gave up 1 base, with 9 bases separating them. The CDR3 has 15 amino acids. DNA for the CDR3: TGTGCCAGCAGCTTACCCAACATGTCCTACAATGAGCAGTTCTTC. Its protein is CASSLPNMSYNEQFF.

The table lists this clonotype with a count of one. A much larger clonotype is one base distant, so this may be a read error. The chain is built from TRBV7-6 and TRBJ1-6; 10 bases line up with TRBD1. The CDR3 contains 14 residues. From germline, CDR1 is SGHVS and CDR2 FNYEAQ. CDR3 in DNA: TGTGTCAGCAGCCCGGACAGGGGGGACTCACCCCTCCACTTT. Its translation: CVSSPDRGDSPLHF.

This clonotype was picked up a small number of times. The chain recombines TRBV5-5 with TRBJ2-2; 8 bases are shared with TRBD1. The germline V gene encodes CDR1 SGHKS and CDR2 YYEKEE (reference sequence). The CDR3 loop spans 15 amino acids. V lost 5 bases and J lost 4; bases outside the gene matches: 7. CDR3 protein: CASSEQGASTGELFF. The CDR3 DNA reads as TGTGCCAGCAGTGAGCAGGGGGCAAGCACCGGGGAGCTGTTTTTT. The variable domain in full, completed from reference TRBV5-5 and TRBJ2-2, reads DAGVTQSPTHLIKTRGQQVTLRCSPISGHKSVSWYQQVLGQGPQFIFQYYEKEERGRGNFPDRFSARQFPNYSSELNVNALLLGDSALYLCASSEQGASTGELFFGEGSRLTVL.

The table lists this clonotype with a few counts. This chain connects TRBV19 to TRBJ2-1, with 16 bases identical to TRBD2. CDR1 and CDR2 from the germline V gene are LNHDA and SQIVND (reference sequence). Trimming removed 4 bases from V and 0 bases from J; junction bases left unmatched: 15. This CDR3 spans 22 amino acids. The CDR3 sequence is CASSTETGLAGGVDVSYNEQFF. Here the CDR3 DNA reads TGTGCCAGTAGTACCGAAACGGGACTAGCGGGGGGGGTAGACGTCTCCTACAATGAGCAGTTCTTC.

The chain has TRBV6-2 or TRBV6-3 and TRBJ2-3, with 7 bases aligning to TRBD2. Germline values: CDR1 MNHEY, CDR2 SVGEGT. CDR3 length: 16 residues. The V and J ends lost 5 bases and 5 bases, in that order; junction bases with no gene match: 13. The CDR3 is CASSLPGTIPGDTQYF. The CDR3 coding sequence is TGTGCCAGCAGTCTCCCCGGGACTATACCGGGAGATACGCAGTATTTT.

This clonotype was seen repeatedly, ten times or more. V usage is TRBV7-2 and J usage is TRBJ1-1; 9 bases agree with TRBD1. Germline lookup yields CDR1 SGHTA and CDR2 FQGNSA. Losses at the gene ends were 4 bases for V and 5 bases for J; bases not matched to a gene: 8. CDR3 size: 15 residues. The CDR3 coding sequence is TGTGCCAGCAGCTCTAACAGGGGGCTTGGGACTGAAGCTTTCTTT. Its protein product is CASSSNRGLGTEAFF.

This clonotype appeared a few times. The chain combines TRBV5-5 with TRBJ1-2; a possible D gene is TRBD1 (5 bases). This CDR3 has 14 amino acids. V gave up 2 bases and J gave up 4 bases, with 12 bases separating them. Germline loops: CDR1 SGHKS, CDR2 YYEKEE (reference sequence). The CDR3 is CASSFSRGSYGYTF. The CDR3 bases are TGTGCCAGCAGCTTCTCGCGGGGCTCCTATGGCTACACCTTC.

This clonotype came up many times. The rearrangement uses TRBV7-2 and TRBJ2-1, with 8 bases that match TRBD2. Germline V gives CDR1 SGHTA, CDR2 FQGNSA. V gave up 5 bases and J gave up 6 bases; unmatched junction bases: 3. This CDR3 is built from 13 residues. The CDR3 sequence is CASSQAGGNEQFF. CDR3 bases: TGTGCCAGCAGCCAGGCGGGGGGCAATGAGCAGTTCTTC. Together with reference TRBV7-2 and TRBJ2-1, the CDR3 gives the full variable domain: GAGVSQSPSNKVTEKGKDVELRCDPISGHTALYWYRQSLGQGLEFLIYFQGNSAPDKSGLPSDRFSAERTGGSVSTLTIQRTQQEDSAVYLCASSQAGGNEQFFGPGTRLTVL.

The CDR3 reads CSAPGGISAYEQYF. CDR3 DNA sequence: TGCAGTGCTCCGGGGGGGATCAGCGCCTACGAGCAGTACTTC. This chain joins TRBV20-1 and TRBJ2-7; 8 bases line up with TRBD2. V lost 5 bases and J lost 2; bases outside the gene matches: 8. Germline V CDR1 and CDR2: DFQATT, SNEGSKA (reference sequence). This CDR3 contains 14 residues.